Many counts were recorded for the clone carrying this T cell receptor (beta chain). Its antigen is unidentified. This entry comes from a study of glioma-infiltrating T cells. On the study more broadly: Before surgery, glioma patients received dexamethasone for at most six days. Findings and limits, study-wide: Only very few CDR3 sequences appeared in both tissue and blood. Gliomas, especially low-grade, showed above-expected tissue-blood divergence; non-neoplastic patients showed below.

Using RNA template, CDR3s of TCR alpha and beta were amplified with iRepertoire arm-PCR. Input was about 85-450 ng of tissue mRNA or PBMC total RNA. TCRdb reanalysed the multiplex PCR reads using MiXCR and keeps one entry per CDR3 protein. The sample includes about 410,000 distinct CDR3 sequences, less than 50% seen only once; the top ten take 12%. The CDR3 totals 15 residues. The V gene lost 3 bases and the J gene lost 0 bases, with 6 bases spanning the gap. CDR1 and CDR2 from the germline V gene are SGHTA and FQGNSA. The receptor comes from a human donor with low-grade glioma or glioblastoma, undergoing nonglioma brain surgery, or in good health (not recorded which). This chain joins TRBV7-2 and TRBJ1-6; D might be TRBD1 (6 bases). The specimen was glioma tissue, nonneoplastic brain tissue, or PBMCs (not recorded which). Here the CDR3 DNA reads TGTGCCAGCAGCTTGGACAGCTCCTATAATTCACCCCTCCACTTT. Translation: CASSLDSSYNSPLHF.